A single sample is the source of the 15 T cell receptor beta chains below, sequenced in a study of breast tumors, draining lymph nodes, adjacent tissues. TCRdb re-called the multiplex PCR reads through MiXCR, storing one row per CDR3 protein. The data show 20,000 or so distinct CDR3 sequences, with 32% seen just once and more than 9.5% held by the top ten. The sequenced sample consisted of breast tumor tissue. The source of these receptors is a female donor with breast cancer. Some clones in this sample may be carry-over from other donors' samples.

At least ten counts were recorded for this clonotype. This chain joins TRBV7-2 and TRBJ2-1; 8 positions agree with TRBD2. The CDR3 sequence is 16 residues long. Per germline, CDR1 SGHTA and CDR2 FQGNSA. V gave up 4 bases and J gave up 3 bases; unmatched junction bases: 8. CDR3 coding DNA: TGTGCCAGCAGCTGGGCCTTGGGACTAGGCTACAATGAGCAGTTCTTC. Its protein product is CASSWALGLGYNEQFF. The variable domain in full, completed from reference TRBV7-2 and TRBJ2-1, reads GAGVSQSPSNKVTEKGKDVELRCDPISGHTALYWYRQSLGQGLEFLIYFQGNSAPDKSGLPSDRFSAERTGGSVSTLTIQRTQQEDSAVYLCASSWALGLGYNEQFFGPGTRLTVL.

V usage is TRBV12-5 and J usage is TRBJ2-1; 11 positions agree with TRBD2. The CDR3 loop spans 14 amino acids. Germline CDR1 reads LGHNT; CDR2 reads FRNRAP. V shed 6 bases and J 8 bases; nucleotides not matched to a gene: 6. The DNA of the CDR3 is TGTGCTAGTGGACAGACTAGCGGGATTCATGAGCAGTTCTTC. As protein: CASGQTSGIHEQFF.

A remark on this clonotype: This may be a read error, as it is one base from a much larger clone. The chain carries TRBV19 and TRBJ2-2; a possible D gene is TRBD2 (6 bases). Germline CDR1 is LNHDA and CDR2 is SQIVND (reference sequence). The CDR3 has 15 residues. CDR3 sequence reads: CASSISGSSTGELSF. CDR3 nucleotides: TGTGCCAGTAGTATTTCCGGGAGCAGCACCGGGGAGCTGTCTTTT.

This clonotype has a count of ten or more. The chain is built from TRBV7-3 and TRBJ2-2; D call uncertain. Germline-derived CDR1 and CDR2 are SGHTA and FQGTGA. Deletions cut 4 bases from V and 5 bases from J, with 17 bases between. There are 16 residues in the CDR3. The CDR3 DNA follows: TGTGCCAGCAGCTCCACCGGCAGTCTTAGGACCGGGGAGCTGTTTTTT. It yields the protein CASSSTGSLRTGELFF.

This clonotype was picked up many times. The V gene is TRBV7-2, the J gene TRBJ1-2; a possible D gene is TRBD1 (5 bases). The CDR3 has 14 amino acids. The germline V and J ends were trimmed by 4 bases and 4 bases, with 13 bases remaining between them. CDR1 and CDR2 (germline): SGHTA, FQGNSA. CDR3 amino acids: CASSSTAGPYGYTF. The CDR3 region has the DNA TGTGCCAGCAGCTCGACAGCCGGTCCCTATGGCTACACCTTC.

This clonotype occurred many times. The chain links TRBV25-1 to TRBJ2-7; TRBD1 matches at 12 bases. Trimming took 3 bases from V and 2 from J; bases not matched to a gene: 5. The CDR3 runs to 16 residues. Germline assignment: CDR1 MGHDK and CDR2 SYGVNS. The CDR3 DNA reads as TGTGCCAGCAGTGAGGGACAGGGGGCGCGGACCTACGAGCAGTACTTC. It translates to CASSEGQGARTYEQYF.

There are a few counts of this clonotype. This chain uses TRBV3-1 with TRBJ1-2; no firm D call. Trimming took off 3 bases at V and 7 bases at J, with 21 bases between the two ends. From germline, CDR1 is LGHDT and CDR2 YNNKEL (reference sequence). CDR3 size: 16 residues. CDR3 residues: CASSHLKPAGRRGYTF. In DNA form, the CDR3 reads TGTGCCAGCAGCCACCTCAAACCCGCCGGGCGACGTGGCTACACCTTC.

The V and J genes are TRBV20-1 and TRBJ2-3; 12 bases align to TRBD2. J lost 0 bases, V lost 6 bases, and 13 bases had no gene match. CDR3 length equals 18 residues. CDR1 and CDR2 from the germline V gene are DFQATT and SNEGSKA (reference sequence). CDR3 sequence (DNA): TGCAGTGCATCGGCTGGTCTAGCGGGGGGGAGTAGCACAGATACGCAGTATTTT. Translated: CSASAGLAGGSSTDTQYF.

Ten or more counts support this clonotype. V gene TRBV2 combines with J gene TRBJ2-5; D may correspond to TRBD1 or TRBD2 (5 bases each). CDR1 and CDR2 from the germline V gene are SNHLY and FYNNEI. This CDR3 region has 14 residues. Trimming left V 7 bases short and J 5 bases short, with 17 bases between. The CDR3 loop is CASKGRRSGETQYF. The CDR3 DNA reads TGTGCCAGCAAGGGGCGAAGATCGGGGGAGACCCAGTACTTC.

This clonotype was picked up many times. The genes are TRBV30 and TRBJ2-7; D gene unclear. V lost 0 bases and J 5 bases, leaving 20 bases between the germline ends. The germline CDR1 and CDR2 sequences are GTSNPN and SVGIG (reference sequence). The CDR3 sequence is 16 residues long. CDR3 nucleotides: TGTGCCTGGAGTGTACAGAGGTGGCCCACGCAAAACGAGCAGTACTTC. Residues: CAWSVQRWPTQNEQYF. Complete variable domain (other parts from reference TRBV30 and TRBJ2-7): SQTIHQWPATLVQPVGSPLSLECTVEGTSNPNLYWYRQAAGRGLQLLFYSVGIGQISSEVPQNLSASRPQDRQFILSSKKLLLSDSGFYLCAWSVQRWPTQNEQYFGPGTRLTVT.

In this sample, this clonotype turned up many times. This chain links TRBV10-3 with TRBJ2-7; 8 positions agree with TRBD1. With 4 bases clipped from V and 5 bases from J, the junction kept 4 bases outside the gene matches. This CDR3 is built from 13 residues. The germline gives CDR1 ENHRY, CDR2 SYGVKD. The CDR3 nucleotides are TGTGCCATCAGTGGGCAGGGGGCGGACGAGCAGTACTTC. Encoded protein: CAISGQGADEQYF.

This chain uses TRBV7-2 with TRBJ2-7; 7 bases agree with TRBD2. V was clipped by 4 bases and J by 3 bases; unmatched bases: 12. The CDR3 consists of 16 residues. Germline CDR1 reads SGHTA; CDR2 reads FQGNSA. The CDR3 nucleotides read TGTGCCAGCAGCTCATCTGGGGGAGGGGACCTCTACGAGCAGTACTTC. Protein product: CASSSSGGGDLYEQYF.

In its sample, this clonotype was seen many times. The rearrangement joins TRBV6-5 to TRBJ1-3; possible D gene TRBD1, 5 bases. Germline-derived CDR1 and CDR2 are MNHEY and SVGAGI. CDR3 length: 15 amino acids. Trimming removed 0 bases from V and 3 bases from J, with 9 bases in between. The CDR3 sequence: CASSYSTGGGNTIYF. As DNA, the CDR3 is TGTGCCAGCAGTTACTCGACTGGGGGTGGAAACACCATATATTTT.

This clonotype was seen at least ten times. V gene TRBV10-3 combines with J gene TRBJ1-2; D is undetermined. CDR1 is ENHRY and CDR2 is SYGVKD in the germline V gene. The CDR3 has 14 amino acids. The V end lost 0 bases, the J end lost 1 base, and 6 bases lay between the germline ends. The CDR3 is CAISESVNNYGYTF. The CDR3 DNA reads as TGTGCCATCAGTGAGTCGGTGAATAACTATGGCTACACCTTC.

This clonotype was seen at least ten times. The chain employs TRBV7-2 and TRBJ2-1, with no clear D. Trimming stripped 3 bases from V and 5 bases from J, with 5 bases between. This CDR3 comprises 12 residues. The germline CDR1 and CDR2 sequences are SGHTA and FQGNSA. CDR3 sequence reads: CASSFTDNEQFF. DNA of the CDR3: TGTGCCAGCAGCTTCACCGACAATGAGCAGTTCTTC.